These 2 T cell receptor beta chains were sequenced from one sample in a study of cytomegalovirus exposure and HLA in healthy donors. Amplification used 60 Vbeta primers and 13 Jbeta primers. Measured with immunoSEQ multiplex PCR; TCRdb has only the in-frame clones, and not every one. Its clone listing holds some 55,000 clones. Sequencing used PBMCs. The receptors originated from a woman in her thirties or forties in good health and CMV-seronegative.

The CDR3: CASSFQGMNGGYTF. CDR3 coding DNA: TGTGCCAGCAGCTTCCAGGGAATGAACGGGGGCTACACCTTC. The V and J genes are TRBV7-9 and TRBJ1-2; a weak D match, TRBD1 (5 bases). In germline, CDR1 is SEHNR, CDR2 FQNEAQ (reference sequence). The CDR3 sequence is 14 residues long. The V gene lost 3 bases and the J gene lost 8 bases, with 16 bases spanning the gap.

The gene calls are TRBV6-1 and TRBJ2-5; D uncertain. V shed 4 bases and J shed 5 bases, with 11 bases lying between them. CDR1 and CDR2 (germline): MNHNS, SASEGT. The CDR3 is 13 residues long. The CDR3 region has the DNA TGTGCCAGCAGTGTATCACAGTCCGAGACCCAGTACTTC. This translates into CASSVSQSETQYF.